The T cell receptor (beta chain) described here comes from a study of neurological immune-mediated disorders. In germline, CDR1 is LGHNA, CDR2 YSLEER. The CDR3 spans 16 residues. V shed 0 bases and J shed 4 bases, with 13 bases lying between them. With 10-nucleotide random UMIs included, cDNA was synthesized by 5'RACE. TCRdb ran MiXCR on the 5' RACE reads and lists one entry per CDR3 protein. This table holds about 44,000 distinct CDR3 sequences, 6% to 7% found once. The chain is built from TRBV4-3 and TRBJ1-5; possible D gene TRBD1, 5 bases. Material: CD4+ T cells from blood. This receptor was obtained from a woman between 40 and 50 years old in good health. In DNA, the CDR3 is TGCGCCAGCAGCCAAGATTGGGACGGGTTAAATCAGCCCCAGCATTTT. Translation: CASSQDWDGLNQPQHF.